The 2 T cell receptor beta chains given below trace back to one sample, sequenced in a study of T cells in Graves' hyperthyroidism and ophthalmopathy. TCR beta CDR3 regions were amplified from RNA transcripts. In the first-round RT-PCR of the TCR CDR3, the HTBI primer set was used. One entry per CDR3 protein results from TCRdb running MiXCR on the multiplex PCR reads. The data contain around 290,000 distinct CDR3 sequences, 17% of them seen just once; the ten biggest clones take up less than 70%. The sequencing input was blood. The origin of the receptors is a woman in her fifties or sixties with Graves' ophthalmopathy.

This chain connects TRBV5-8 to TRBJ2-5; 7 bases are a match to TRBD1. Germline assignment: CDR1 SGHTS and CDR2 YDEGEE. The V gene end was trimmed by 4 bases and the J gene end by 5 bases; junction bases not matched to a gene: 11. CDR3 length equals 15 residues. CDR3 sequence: CASSPRGQMGETQYF. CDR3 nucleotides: TGTGCCAGCAGCCCAAGGGGGCAAATGGGGGAGACCCAGTACTTC.

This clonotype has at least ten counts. The CDR3 is CASSLLAEGHEQFF. The CDR3, as DNA: TGTGCCAGCTCACTACTAGCGGAAGGGCATGAGCAGTTCTTC. This chain connects TRBV18 to TRBJ2-1; 8 nucleotides match TRBD2. In germline, CDR1 is KGHSH, CDR2 LQKENI. CDR3 size: 14 residues. The trim removed 4 bases at V and 8 bases at J, leaving 7 bases unmatched. Filled out from reference TRBV18 and TRBJ2-1, the complete variable domain reads NAGVMQNPRHLVRRRGQEARLRCSPMKGHSHVYWYRQLPEEGLKFMVYLQKENIIDESGMPKERFSAEFPKEGPSILRIQQVVRGDSAAYFCASSLLAEGHEQFFGPGTRLTVL.